A selection of T cell receptor beta chains follows, all from one sample in a study of T cells in tuberculosis. Generated by immunoSEQ multiplex PCR, the TCRdb table keeps only in-frame clones and is missing some. The sample lists 47,000 or so clones, nearly 95% occurring once. The source material was PBMCs, sampled at tuberculosis diagnosis. The receptors here all came from an adult with tuberculosis. Both conserved end residues are part of each CDR3. Each record gives: V gene, J gene, CDR3 protein.

TRBV2,TRBJ1-4,CASSESPGVRKLFF
TRBV11-2,TRBJ2-2,CASSLRGVNTGELFF
TRBV4-2,TRBJ2-3,CASSQGVGTSGGYSSHTQYF
TRBV5-6,TRBJ2-3,CASSWDRGAGTDTQYF
TRBV2,TRBJ2-3,CASSSGRTDTQYF
TRBV30,TRBJ1-5,CAWSVGAESQPQHF
TRBV5-1,TRBJ2-1,CASQPRLAGGNEQFF
TRBV7-2,TRBJ2-6,CASGGAGANVLTF
TRBV5-4,TRBJ1-1,CASSFGTGTEAFF
TRBV20-1,TRBJ2-2,CSARGSGELFF
TRBV27,TRBJ2-7,CASSLGTSGNYEQYF
TRBV2,TRBJ2-2,CASRTTGGTGELFF
TRBV30,TRBJ2-6,CAWTTGSGANVLTF
TRBV6-5,TRBJ1-4,CASSDRGGREKLFF
TRBV7-7,TRBJ2-1,CASSPGGGNEQFF
TRBV6-5,TRBJ2-7,CASSRTGLSSYEQYF
TRBV6-5,TRBJ1-1,CASTQGARTEAFF
TRBV7-2,TRBJ2-7,CASSLVGGPTYEQYF
TRBV2,TRBJ2-1,CASPIAGGPFQHPFDNEQFF
TRBV10-3,TRBJ1-5,CAISLAGGQPQHF
TRBV27,TRBJ2-1,CASSPLSYNEQFF
TRBV18,TRBJ2-7,CASSPADAYEQYF
TRBV19,TRBJ2-2,CASSRGLLKNTGELFF
TRBV19,TRBJ2-1,CASSIDRVSGAEQFF
TRBV19,TRBJ1-2,CATHDRASNYGYTF
TRBV4-1,TRBJ1-1,CASSQLPGQGADTEAFF
TRBV15,TRBJ2-1,CATRSYNEQFF
TRBV28,TRBJ1-2,CVTNRPKGYGYTF
TRBV7-8,TRBJ2-1,CASSSTGLGYNEQFF
TRBV28,TRBJ1-1,CASETWGGDTEAFF
TRBV7-9,TRBJ2-3,CASSLGRLAGSTDTQYF
TRBV19,TRBJ1-2,CASTMGTGGSYGYTF
TRBV5-4,TRBJ1-6,CASSSPRQGQDSPLHF
TRBV11-2,TRBJ2-7,CASSLSPTSGTGHYEQYF
TRBV4-2,TRBJ2-1,CASCGSGRNEQFF
TRBV14,TRBJ2-7,CASSQVSRVEQYF
TRBV30,TRBJ2-1,CAWEAGSYNEQFF
TRBV10-3,TRBJ1-5,CAIGGNQPQHF
TRBV5-1,TRBJ2-5,CASSQGNQETQYF
TRBV2,TRBJ1-5,CASKGTVNQPQHF
TRBV7-3,TRBJ2-1,CASSFQPGGNEQFF
TRBV4-1,TRBJ1-1,CASSQTPGAMNTEAFF
TRBV1,TRBJ2-7,CTSSTRPGTDGEQYF
TRBV11-2,TRBJ1-1,CASTTSAGYTEAFF